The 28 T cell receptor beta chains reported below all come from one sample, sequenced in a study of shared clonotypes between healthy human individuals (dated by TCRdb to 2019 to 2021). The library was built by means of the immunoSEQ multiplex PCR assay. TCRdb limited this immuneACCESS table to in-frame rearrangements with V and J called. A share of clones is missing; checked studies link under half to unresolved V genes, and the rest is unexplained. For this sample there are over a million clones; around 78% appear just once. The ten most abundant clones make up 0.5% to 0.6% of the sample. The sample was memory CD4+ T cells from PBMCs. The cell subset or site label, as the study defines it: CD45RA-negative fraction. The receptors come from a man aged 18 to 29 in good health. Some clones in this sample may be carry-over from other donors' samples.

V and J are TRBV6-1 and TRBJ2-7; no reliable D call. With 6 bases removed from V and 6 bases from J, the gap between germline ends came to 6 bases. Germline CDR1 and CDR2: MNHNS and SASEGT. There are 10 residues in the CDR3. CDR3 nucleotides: TGTGCCAGCAGAGGGATCGAGCAGTACTTC. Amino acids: CASRGIEQYF.

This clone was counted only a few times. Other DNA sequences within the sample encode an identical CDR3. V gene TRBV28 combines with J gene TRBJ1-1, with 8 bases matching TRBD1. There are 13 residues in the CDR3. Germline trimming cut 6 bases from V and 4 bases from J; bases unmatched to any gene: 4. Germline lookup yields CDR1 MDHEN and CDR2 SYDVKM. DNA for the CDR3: TGTGCCAGCAGCAAGACAGGGGTCACTGAAGCTTTCTTT. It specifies CASSKTGVTEAFF.

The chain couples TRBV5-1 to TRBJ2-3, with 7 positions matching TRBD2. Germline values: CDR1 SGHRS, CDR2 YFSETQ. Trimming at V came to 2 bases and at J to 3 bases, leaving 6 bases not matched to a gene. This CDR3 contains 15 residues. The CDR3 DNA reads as TGCGCCAGCAGCTTAGGACTAGGCCCGACAGATACGCAGTATTTT. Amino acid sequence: CASSLGLGPTDTQYF. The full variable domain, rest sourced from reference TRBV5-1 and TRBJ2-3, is KAGVTQTPRYLIKTRGQQVTLSCSPISGHRSVSWYQQTPGQGLQFLFEYFSETQRNKGNFPGRFSGRQFSNSRSEMNVSTLELGDSALYLCASSLGLGPTDTQYFGPGTRLTVL.

CDR3 in amino acids: CASSPRLAGDSTDTQYF. The CDR3 DNA follows: TGCGCCAGCAGCCCCAGACTAGCGGGAGATAGCACAGATACGCAGTATTTT. The V and J genes are TRBV5-1 and TRBJ2-3; 12 bases are a match to TRBD2. CDR3 length: 17 amino acids. J lost 0 bases, V lost 4 bases, and 6 bases had no gene match. The germline gives CDR1 SGHRS, CDR2 YFSETQ.

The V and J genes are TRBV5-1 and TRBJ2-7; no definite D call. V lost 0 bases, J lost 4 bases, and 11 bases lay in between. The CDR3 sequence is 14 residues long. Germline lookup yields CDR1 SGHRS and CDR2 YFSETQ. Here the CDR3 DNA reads TGCGCCAGCAGCTTGGACACCGTAGCTTACGAGCAGTACTTC. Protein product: CASSLDTVAYEQYF.

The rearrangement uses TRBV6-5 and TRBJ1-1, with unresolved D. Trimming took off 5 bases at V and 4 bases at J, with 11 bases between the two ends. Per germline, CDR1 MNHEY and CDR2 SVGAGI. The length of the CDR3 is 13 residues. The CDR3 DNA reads TGTGCCAGCAGTCCAAACCTCGGCACTGAAGCTTTCTTT. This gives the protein CASSPNLGTEAFF.

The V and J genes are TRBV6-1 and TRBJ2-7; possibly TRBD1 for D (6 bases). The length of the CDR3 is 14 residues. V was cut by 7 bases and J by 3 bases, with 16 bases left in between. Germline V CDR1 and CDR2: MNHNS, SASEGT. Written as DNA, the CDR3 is TGTGCCAGCAACAGGGCCCCCTACGACTACGAGCAGTACTTC. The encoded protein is CASNRAPYDYEQYF.

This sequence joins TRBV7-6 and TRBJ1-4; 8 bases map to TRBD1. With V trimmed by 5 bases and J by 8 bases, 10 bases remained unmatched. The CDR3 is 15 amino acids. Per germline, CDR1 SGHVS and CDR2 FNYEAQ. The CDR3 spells CASSPSGGGDEKLFF. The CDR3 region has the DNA TGTGCCAGCAGCCCCTCAGGGGGCGGAGACGAAAAACTGTTTTTT. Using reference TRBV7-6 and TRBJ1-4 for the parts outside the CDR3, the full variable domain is GAGVSQSPRYKVTKRGQDVALRCDPISGHVSLYWYRQALGQGPEFLTYFNYEAQQDKSGLPNDRFSAERPEGSISTLTIQRTEQRDSAMYRCASSPSGGGDEKLFFGSGTQLSVL.

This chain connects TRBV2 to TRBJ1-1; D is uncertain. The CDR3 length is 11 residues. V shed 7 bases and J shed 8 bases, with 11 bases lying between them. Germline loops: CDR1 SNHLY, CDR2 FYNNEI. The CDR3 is CASTPGGEAFF. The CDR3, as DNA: TGTGCCAGCACCCCGGGTGGCGAAGCTTTCTTT.

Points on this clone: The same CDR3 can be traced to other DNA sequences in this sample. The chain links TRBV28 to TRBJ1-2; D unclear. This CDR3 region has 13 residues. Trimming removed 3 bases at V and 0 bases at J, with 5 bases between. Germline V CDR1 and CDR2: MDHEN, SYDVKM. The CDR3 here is CASSLNSNYGYTF. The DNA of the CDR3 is TGTGCCAGCAGTTTGAACTCTAACTATGGCTACACCTTC.

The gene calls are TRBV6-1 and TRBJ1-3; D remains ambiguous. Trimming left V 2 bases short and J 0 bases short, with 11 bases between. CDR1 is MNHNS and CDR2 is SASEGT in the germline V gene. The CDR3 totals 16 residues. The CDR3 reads CASSEIPRASGNTIYF. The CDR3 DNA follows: TGTGCCAGCAGTGAAATCCCGCGGGCCTCTGGAAACACCATATATTTT.

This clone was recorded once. The CDR3: CASRQGISAQHF. The CDR3 region has the DNA TGTGCCAGCAGACAGGGAATCTCGGCCCAGCATTTT. This chain connects TRBV6-1 to TRBJ1-5; D might be TRBD1 (6 bases). The CDR3 contains 12 residues. Germline V gives CDR1 MNHNS, CDR2 SASEGT. The V and J ends lost 6 bases and 11 bases respectively, with 14 bases between them.

The CDR3 is CASSYSGSFAGYTF. CDR3 sequence (DNA): TGTGCCAGCAGTTACTCAGGGTCCTTCGCCGGCTACACCTTC. The chain combines TRBV6-5 with TRBJ1-2; D remains ambiguous. Per germline, CDR1 MNHEY and CDR2 SVGAGI. This CDR3 comprises 14 residues. Trimming took off 0 bases at V and 8 bases at J, with 13 bases between the two ends.

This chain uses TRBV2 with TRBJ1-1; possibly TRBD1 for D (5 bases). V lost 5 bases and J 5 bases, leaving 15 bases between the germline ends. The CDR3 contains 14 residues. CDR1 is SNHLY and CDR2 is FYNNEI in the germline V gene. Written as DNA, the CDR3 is TGTGCCAGCAGTCGACTGGGGGTCGGAACTGAAGCTTTCTTT. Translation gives CASSRLGVGTEAFF.

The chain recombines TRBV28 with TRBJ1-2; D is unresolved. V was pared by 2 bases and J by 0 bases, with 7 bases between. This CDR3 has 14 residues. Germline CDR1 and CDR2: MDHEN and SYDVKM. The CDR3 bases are TGTGCCAGCAGTTTAGTCACCGCTAACTATGGCTACACCTTC. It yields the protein CASSLVTANYGYTF.

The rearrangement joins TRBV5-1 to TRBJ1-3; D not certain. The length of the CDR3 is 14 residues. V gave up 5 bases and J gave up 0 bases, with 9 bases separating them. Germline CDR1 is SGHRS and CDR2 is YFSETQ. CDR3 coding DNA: TGCGCCAGCAGGTCGGAGTCCTCTGGAAACACCATATATTTT. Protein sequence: CASRSESSGNTIYF.

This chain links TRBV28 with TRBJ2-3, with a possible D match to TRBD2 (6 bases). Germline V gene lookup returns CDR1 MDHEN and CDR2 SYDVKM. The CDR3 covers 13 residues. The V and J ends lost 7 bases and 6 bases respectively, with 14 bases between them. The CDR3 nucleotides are TGTGCCAGCATATCGGGAGATGCGGATACGCAGTATTTT. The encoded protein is CASISGDADTQYF.

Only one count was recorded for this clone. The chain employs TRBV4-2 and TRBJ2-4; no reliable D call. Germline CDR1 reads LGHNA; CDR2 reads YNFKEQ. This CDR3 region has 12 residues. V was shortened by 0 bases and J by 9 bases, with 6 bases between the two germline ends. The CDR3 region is CASSQDRSIQYF. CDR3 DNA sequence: TGTGCCAGCAGCCAAGATAGGAGCATTCAGTACTTC.

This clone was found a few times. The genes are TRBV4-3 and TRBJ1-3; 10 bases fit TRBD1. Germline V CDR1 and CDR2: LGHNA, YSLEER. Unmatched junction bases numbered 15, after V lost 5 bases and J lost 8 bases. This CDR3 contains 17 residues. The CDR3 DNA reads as TGCGCCAGCAGCAAGACGCCGGGACAGGGGAGTTTAGACACCATATATTTT. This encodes CASSKTPGQGSLDTIYF.

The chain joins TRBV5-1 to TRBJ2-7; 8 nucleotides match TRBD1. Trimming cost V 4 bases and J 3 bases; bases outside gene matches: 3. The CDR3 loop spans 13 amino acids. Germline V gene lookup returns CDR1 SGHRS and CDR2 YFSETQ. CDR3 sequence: CASSTGQGYEQYF. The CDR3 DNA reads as TGCGCCAGCAGCACCGGACAGGGCTACGAGCAGTACTTC.

The CDR3 DNA sequence: TGCGCCAGCAGCCAATCGGGCTTGACAGGGAGGTATGGCTACACCTTC. Its protein product is CASSQSGLTGRYGYTF. The chain uses TRBV4-3 and TRBJ1-2; 7 nucleotides align to TRBD1. The CDR3 has 16 amino acids. Germline CDR1 reads LGHNA; CDR2 reads YSLEER. V was clipped by 2 bases and J by 5 bases; unmatched bases: 11.

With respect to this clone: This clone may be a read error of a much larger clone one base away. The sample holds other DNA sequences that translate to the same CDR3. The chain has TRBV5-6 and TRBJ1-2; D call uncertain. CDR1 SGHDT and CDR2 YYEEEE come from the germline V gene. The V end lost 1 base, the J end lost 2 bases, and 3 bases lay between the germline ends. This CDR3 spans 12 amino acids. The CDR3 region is CASSLRNYGYTF. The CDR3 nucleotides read TGTGCCAGCAGCTTGAGGAACTATGGCTACACCTTC.

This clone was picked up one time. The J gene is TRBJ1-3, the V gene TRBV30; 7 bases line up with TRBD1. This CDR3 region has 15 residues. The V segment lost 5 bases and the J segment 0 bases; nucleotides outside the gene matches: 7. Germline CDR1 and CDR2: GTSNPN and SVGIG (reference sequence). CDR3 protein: CAWSGQRISGNTIYF. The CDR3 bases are TGTGCCTGGTCGGGACAGCGCATCTCTGGAAACACCATATATTTT.

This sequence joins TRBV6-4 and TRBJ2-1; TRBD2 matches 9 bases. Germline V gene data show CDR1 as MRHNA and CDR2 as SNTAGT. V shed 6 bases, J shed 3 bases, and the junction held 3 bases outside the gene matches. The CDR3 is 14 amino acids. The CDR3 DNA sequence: TGTGCCAGCAGGATGACTAGCGGCTACAATGAGCAGTTCTTC. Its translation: CASRMTSGYNEQFF.

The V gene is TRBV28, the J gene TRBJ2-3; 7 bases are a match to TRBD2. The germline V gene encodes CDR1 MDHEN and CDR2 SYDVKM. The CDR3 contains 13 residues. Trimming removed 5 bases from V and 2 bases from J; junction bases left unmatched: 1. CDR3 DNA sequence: TGTGCCAGCAGTACTAGCGCCACAGATACGCAGTATTTT. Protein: CASSTSATDTQYF.

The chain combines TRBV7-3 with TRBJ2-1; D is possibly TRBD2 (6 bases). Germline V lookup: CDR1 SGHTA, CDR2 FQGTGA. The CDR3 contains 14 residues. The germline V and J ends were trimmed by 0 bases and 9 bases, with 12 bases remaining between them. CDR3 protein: CASSLTDYRGEQFF. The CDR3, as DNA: TGTGCCAGCAGCTTAACGGACTATCGGGGTGAGCAGTTCTTC.

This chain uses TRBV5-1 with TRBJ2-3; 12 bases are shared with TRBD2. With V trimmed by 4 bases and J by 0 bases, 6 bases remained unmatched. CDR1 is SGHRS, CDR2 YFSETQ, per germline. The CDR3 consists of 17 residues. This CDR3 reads CASSTRLAGDSTDTQYF. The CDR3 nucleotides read TGCGCCAGCAGCACACGACTAGCGGGGGATAGCACAGATACGCAGTATTTT.

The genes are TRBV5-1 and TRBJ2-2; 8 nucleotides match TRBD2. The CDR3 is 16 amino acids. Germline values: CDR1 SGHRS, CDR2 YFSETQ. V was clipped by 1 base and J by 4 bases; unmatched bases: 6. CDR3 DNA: TGCGCCAGCAGCTTGAGTACTAGCGGCCCCACCGGGGAGCTGTTTTTT. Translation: CASSLSTSGPTGELFF.